A single TCR beta chain is shown here with its context. Trimming removed 3 bases from V and 13 bases from J; junction bases left unmatched: 2. CDR3 length: 11 residues. The data stem from a study of T-cell memory formation after mild COVID-19. TCRdb itself ran the 5' RACE reads through MiXCR, one entry per CDR3 protein. The sample consists of approximately 190,000 distinct CDR3 sequences, around 20% of them appearing once. The J gene is TRBJ2-3, the V gene TRBV12-3 or TRBV12-4, with 9 nucleotides matching TRBD2. The receptor was isolated from an adult woman who had mild COVID-19 (a few samples of this study predate the infection). Cell type and time point are not known. Sequences were obtained from PBMCs or a T cell subset sorted from them (not recorded which). The CDR3 DNA is TGTGCCAGCAGTTTGCGGGAGGGGAAGTATTTT. It encodes CASSLREGKYF.